This T cell receptor (beta chain) was recovered during a study of blood T cell repertoires in COVID-19. Study as a whole: The United States, Italy and Spain were the sources of the acute and convalescent COVID-19 samples. From T cells, B-cell-depleted T cells, or PBMCs came the material, which was cDNA or gDNA.

The CDR3 consists of 16 residues. V was trimmed by 1 base and J by 0 bases, leaving 13 bases between them. Germline V lookup: CDR1 MRHNA, CDR2 SNTAGT. Original analysis: Amplification of reference gene primers provided the estimated nucleated cell counts. Libraries were prepared by immunoSEQ multiplex PCR; TCRdb keeps only in-frame clonotypes and omits some of them. The DNA gave D and trimming, while V, J and clone size come from that table. The profile covers about 140,000 clones, with over 75% appearing a single time and over 9.5% taken by the ten largest. The receptor comes from a man aged 60 to 75 with active or convalescent COVID-19. The sequenced sample consisted of peripheral blood. The rearrangement links TRBV6-4 to TRBJ2-7; unclear D gene. The CDR3 is CASSDLNSPDSYEQYF. The CDR3 nucleotides read TGTGCCAGCAGTGACTTAAACAGTCCCGACTCCTACGAGCAGTACTTC.